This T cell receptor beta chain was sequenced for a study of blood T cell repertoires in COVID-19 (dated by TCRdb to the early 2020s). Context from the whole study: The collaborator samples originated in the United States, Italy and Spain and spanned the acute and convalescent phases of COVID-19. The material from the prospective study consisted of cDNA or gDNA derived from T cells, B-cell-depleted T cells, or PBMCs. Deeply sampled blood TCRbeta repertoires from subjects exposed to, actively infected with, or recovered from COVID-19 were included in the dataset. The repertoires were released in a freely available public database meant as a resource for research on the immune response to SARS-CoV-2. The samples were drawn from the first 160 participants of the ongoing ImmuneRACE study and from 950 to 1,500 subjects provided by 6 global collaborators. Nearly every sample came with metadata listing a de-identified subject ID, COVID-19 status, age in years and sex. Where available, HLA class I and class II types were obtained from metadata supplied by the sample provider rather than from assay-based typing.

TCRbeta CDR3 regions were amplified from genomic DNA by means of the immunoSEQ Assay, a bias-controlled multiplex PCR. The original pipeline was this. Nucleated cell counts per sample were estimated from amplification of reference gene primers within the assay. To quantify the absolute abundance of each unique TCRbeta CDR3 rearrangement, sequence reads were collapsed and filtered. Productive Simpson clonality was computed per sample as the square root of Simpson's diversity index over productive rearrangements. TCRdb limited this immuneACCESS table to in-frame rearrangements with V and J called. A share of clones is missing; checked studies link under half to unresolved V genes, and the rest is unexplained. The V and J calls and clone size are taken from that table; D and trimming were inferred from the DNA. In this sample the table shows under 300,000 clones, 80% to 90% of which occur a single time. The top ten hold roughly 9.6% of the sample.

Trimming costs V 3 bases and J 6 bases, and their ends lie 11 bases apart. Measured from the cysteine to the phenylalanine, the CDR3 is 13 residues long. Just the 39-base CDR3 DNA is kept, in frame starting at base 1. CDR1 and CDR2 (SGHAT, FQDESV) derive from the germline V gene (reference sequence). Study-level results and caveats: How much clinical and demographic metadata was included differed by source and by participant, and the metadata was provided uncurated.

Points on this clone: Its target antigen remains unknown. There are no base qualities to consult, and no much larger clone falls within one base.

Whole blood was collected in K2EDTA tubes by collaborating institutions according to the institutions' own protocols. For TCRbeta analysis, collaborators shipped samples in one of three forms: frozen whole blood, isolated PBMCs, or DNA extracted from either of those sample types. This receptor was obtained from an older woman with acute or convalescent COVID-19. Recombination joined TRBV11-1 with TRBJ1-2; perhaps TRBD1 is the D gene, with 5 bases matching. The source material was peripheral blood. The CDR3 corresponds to CASSLGRGNGYTF. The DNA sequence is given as TGTGCCAGCAGCTTGGGGCGGGGAAATGGCTACACCTTC.